This entry lists 6 T cell receptor beta chains sequenced from one sample in a study of cytomegalovirus exposure and HLA in healthy donors. Clones were read by immunoSEQ multiplex PCR, and TCRdb kept only the in-frame ones, dropping some. Altogether approximately 230,000 clones are present, roughly nine tenths being singletons, with the ten largest covering about 11%. The sequencing sample was made of PBMCs. Every receptor here comes from a man younger than 35 in good health and CMV-seropositive.

With respect to this clone: The same CDR3 arises from other DNA sequences in this sample as well. The chain is built from TRBV2 and TRBJ2-7, with D unresolved. The CDR3 has 11 residues. V shed 3 bases and J shed 4 bases, with 4 bases lying between them. Germline values: CDR1 SNHLY, CDR2 FYNNEI. CDR3 sequence: CASSEGYEQYF. CDR3 sequence (DNA): TGTGCCAGCAGTGAGGGGTACGAGCAGTACTTC.

The V and J genes are TRBV4-3 and TRBJ2-2; D not resolved. The CDR3 is 18 residues long. V was pared by 0 bases and J by 3 bases, with 17 bases between. The germline V gene encodes CDR1 LGHNA and CDR2 YSLEER. CDR3 loop: CASSQDVFGTVYTGELFF. The CDR3 nucleotides read TGCGCCAGCAGCCAAGATGTCTTCGGAACAGTATACACCGGGGAGCTGTTTTTT.

CDR3 sequence (DNA): TGTGCCAGCAGTCGAATTGGAGGGAGTGAGTACGAGCAGTACTTC. This codes for CASSRIGGSEYEQYF. This rearrangement joins TRBV6-5 to TRBJ2-7; tentative D call: TRBD2 (6 bases). CDR3 size: 15 residues. Germline CDR1 MNHEY, CDR2 SVGAGI. V lost 5 bases, J lost 4 bases, and 18 bases lay in between.

This clone was seen just once. The chain has TRBV5-1 and TRBJ1-2; no reliable D call. The CDR3 contains 14 residues. The ends were cut back, 0 bases at V and 4 bases at J, with 10 bases in the middle. CDR1 SGHRS and CDR2 YFSETQ come from the germline V gene. In nucleotides, the CDR3 is TGCGCCAGCAGCTTGGAGGCAGGTGGCTATGGCTACACCTTC. Encoded protein: CASSLEAGGYGYTF. Drawing the rest from reference TRBV5-1 and TRBJ1-2, the complete variable domain is KAGVTQTPRYLIKTRGQQVTLSCSPISGHRSVSWYQQTPGQGLQFLFEYFSETQRNKGNFPGRFSGRQFSNSRSEMNVSTLELGDSALYLCASSLEAGGYGYTFGSGTRLTVV.

This clone was seen only a few times. The chain combines TRBV2 with TRBJ1-1; D is uncertain. Trimming removed 3 bases from V and 1 base from J, with 6 bases in between. Germline V lookup: CDR1 SNHLY, CDR2 FYNNEI. This CDR3 has 13 residues. The CDR3 loop is CASSEEGNTEAFF. The CDR3 DNA reads as TGTGCCAGCAGTGAGGAGGGGAACACTGAAGCTTTCTTT. Complete variable domain (other parts from reference TRBV2 and TRBJ1-1): EPEVTQTPSHQVTQMGQEVILRCVPISNHLYFYWYRQILGQKVEFLVSFYNNEISEKSEIFDDQFSVERPDGSNFTLKIRSTKLEDSAMYFCASSEEGNTEAFFGQGTRLTVV.

In DNA form, the CDR3 reads TGTGCCAGCAGTAGAACCTACAATGAGCAGTTCTTC. It yields the protein CASSRTYNEQFF. The chain employs TRBV27 and TRBJ2-1, with D uncertain. The V and J ends lost 5 bases and 2 bases respectively, with 4 bases between them. This CDR3 has 12 residues. Per the germline V gene, CDR1 is MNHEY and CDR2 is SMNVEV (reference sequence).